A single sample is the source of the 9 T cell receptor beta chains below, sequenced in a study of cytomegalovirus exposure and HLA in healthy donors. The PCR contained 60 Vbeta and 13 Jbeta primers. Sequencing used immunoSEQ multiplex PCR; TCRdb keeps in-frame clones, though not all of them. The sample includes 77,000 or so clones, 78% seen only once; the top ten take 1.5% to 2%. The sequencing input was PBMCs. These receptors originate from a middle-aged man in good health and CMV-seronegative.

This sequence joins TRBV28 and TRBJ2-2; 12 bases map to TRBD1. V lost 6 bases, J lost 2 bases, and 7 bases stayed unmatched. Germline V gives CDR1 MDHEN, CDR2 SYDVKM. The CDR3 runs 17 residues. CDR3 nucleotides: TGTGCCAGCAGGTCGGGACAGGGGGCGCCCAACACCGGGGAGCTGTTTTTT. Translated, it gives CASRSGQGAPNTGELFF. Full variable domain (outside the CDR3, taken from reference TRBV28 and TRBJ2-2): DVKVTQSSRYLVKRTGEKVFLECVQDMDHENMFWYRQDPGLGLRLIYFSYDVKMKEKGDIPEGYSVSREKKERFSLILESASTNQTSMYLCASRSGQGAPNTGELFFGEGSRLTVL.

The sample holds a few counts of this clone. A junction end diverges from the germline sequence, so it may reflect a read error. The V and J genes are TRBV7-2 and TRBJ2-5, with D perhaps TRBD2 (5 bases). The DNA end favors TRBJ2-7, so the J call may be wrong. The CDR3 runs to 14 residues. Germline assignment: CDR1 SGHTA and CDR2 FQGNSA. The CDR3: CASSLAQSSYEQYF. The DNA for the CDR3 is TGTGCCAGCAGCCTAGCTCAAAGCTCCTACGAGCAGTACTTC.

The V and J genes are TRBV4-1 and TRBJ1-1; D unclear. The CDR3 is made up of 13 amino acids. V was shortened by 0 bases and J by 6 bases, with 8 bases between the two germline ends. Germline V gene data show CDR1 as MGHRA and CDR2 as YSYEKL. CDR3: CASSQDVEAEAFF. The CDR3 DNA reads as TGCGCCAGCAGCCAAGATGTGGAGGCTGAAGCTTTCTTT.

V gene TRBV28 combines with J gene TRBJ1-2, with D maybe TRBD1 (6 bases). Germline values: CDR1 MDHEN, CDR2 SYDVKM. The CDR3 extends over 14 amino acids. The V end lost 4 bases, the J end lost 2 bases, and 11 bases lay between the germline ends. CDR3 protein: CASSSPGVNYGYTF. Here the CDR3 DNA reads TGTGCCAGCAGTTCGCCAGGGGTCAACTATGGCTACACCTTC.

This clone was observed a few times. This chain links TRBV7-8 with TRBJ1-6, with TRBD1 matching 12 bases. V lost 4 bases, J lost 7 bases, and 14 bases stayed unmatched. The CDR3 has 19 amino acids. Per germline, CDR1 SGHVS and CDR2 FQNEAQ. The CDR3 protein is CASSSFRDRGLLRNSPLHF. In nucleotides, the CDR3 is TGTGCCAGCAGCTCGTTTCGGGACAGGGGGCTCTTGAGGAATTCACCCCTCCACTTT.

The chain carries TRBV4-2 and TRBJ1-5, with D maybe TRBD1 (6 bases). V dropped 4 bases and J dropped 0 bases, with 10 bases sitting between them. Germline CDR1 LGHNA, CDR2 YNFKEQ. The CDR3 covers 15 residues. In DNA, the CDR3 is TGTGCCAGCAGCCTACGACAGGATAGCAATCAGCCCCAGCATTTT. Amino acids: CASSLRQDSNQPQHF.

This sequence joins TRBV11-2 and TRBJ1-4; D perhaps matches TRBD1 (6 bases). The CDR3 spans 16 residues. Germline values: CDR1 SGHAT, CDR2 FQNNGV. V was shortened by 0 bases and J by 8 bases, with 16 bases between the two germline ends. The CDR3 spells CASSLDGSGVGEKLFF. The CDR3 coding sequence is TGTGCCAGCAGCTTAGATGGTTCAGGGGTCGGCGAAAAACTGTTTTTT.

This clone was counted a few times. The chain carries TRBV6-6 and TRBJ1-3, with D maybe TRBD1 (5 bases). This CDR3 is 14 amino acids long. V lost 0 bases to trimming and J lost 8 bases, with 11 bases between them. Germline V gene sequence: CDR1 MNHNY, CDR2 SVGAGI (reference sequence). CDR3 amino acids: CASSYSSGQDTIYF. CDR3 sequence (DNA): TGTGCCAGCAGTTACTCTTCAGGGCAGGACACCATATATTTT.

The rearrangement joins TRBV6-1 to TRBJ1-5; D call uncertain. Germline V gene lookup returns CDR1 MNHNS and CDR2 SASEGT. The CDR3 covers 13 residues. The V and J ends lost 2 bases and 5 bases respectively, with 7 bases between them. This chain's CDR3 is CASSENHYQPQHF. In DNA, the CDR3 is TGTGCCAGCAGTGAAAATCACTATCAGCCCCAGCATTTT.